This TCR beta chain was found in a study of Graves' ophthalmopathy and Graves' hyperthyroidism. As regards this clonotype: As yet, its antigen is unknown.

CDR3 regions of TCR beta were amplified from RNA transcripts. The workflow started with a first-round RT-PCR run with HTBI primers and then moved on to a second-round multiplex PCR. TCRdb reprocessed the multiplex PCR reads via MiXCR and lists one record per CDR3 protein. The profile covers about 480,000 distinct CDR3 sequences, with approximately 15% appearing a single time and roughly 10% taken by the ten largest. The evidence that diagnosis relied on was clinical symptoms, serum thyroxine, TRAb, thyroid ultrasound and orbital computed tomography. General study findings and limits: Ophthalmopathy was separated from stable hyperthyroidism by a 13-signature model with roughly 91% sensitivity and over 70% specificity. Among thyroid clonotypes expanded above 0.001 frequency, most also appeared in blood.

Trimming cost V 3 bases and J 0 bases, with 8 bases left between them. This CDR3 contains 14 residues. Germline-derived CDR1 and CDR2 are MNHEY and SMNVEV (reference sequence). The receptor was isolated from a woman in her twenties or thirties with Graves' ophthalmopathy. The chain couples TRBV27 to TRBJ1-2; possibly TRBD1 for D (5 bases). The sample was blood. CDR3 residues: CASSFRASNYGYTF. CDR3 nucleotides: TGTGCCAGCAGTTTCAGGGCCTCTAACTATGGCTACACCTTC.